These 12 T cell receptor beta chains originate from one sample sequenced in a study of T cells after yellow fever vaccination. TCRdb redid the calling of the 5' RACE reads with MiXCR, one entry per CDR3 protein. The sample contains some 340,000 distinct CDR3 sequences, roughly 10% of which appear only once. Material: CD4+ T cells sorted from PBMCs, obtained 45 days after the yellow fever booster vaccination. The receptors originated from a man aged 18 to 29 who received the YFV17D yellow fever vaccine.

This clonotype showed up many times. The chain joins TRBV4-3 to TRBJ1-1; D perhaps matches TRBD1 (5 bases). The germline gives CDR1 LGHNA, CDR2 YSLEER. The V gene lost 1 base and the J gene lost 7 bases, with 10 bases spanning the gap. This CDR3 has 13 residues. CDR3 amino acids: CASSQARGYEAFF. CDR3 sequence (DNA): TGCGCCAGCAGCCAAGCTCGGGGCTATGAAGCTTTCTTT.

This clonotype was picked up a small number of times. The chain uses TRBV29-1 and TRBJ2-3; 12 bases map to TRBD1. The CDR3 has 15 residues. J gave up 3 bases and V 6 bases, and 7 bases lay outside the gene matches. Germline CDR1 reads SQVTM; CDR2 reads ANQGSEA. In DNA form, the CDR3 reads TGCAGCGTGACCGGGACAGGGGGCGGGACAGATACGCAGTATTTT. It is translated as CSVTGTGGGTDTQYF.

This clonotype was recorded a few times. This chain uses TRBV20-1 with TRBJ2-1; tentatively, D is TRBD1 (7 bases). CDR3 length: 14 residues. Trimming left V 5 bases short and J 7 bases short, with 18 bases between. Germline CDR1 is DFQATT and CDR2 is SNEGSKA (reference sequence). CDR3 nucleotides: TGCAGTGCTGGAGGGGGCAGGGAATTTAATGAGCAGTTCTTC. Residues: CSAGGGREFNEQFF.

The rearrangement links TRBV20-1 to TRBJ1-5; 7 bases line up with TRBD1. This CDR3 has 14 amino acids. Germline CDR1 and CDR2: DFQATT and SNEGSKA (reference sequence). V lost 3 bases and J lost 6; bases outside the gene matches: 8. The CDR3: CSARAGGFTQPQHF. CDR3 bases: TGCAGTGCTAGGGCAGGGGGTTTTACTCAGCCCCAGCATTTT.

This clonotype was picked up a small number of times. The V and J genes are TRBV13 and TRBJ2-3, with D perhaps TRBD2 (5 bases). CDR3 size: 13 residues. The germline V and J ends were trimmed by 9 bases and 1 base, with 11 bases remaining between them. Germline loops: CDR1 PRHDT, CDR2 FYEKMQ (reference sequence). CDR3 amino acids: CASKRRGTDTQYF. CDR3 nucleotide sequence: TGTGCCAGTAAGCGGAGAGGCACAGATACGCAGTATTTT. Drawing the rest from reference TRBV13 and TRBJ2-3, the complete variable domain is AAGVIQSPRHLIKEKRETATLKCYPIPRHDTVYWYQQGPGQDPQFLISFYEKMQSDKGSIPDRFSAQQFSDYHSELNMSSLELGDSALYFCASKRRGTDTQYFGPGTRLTVL.

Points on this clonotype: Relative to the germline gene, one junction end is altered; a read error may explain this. CDR3 amino acids: CATSRSDGFYEQYF. The DNA for the CDR3 is TGTGCCACCAGTCGGTCCGACGGCTTTTACGAGCAGTACTTC. V and J are TRBV2 and TRBJ2-7; no firm D call. Germline CDR1 reads SNHLY; CDR2 reads FYNNEI. The CDR3 runs to 14 residues. Looking up the rest from reference TRBV2 and TRBJ2-7 gives the full variable domain: EPEVTQTPSHQVTQMGQEVILRCVPISNHLYFYWYRQILGQKVEFLVSFYNNEISEKSEIFDDQFSVERPDGSNFTLKIRSTKLEDSAMYFCATSRSDGFYEQYFGPGTRLTVT.

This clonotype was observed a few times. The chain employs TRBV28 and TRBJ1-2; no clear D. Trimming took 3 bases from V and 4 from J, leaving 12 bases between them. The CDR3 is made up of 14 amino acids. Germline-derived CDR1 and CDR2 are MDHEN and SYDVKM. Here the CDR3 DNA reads TGTGCCAGCAGTTTTCAGGTTATCCCCTATGGCTACACCTTC. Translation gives CASSFQVIPYGYTF.

The CDR3 DNA reads TGCGCCAGCAGGACCCAGGGAGGTCAAGAGACCCAGTACTTC. Its translation is CASRTQGGQETQYF. The chain carries TRBV5-1 and TRBJ2-5; weak D call: TRBD2 (6 bases). This CDR3 has 14 amino acids. Per germline, CDR1 SGHRS and CDR2 YFSETQ. Trimming left V 5 bases short and J 2 bases short, with 13 bases between.

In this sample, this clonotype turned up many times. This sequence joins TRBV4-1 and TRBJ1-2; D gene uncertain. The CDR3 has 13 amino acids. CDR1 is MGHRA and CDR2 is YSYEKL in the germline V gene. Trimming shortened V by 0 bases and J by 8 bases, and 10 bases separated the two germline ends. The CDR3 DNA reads TGCGCCAGCAGCCAAGATCGTTCAGGAGGCTACACCTTC. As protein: CASSQDRSGGYTF.

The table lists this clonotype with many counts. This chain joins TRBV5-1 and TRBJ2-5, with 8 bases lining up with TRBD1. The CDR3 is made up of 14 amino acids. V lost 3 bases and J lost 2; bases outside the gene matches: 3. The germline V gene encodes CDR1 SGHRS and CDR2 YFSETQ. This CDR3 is CASSYGQGQETQYF. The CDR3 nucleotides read TGCGCCAGCAGCTACGGACAGGGACAAGAGACCCAGTACTTC.

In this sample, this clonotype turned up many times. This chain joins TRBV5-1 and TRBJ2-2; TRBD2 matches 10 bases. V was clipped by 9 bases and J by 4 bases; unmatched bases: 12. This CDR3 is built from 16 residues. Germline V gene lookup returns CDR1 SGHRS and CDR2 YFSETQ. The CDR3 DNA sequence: TGCGCCACCCGACGAGCGGGGGGGCCCGGCACCGGGGAGCTGTTTTTT. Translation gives CATRRAGGPGTGELFF.

The CDR3 reads CASLKGTSGGGEQFF. CDR3 coding DNA: TGTGCCAGCCTTAAGGGGACTAGCGGGGGCGGTGAGCAGTTCTTC. This chain connects TRBV6-5 to TRBJ2-1; 14 positions agree with TRBD2. V lost 8 bases and J lost 9; bases outside the gene matches: 9. The CDR3 is 15 amino acids. Germline lookup yields CDR1 MNHEY and CDR2 SVGAGI.